This TCR beta chain is drawn from a study of human T cells and chemical hapten exposure. At the level of the study: Minor volume differences among pooled libraries chiefly drove per-sample TCR yield variation. General study points: TCRs at a frequency above 1 in 1000 stayed unchanged with DPC sensitization.

Individual cDNA molecules had unique molecular identifiers attached to them by the library. Original data processing: Samples had a median of 95,638 TCRs, ranging roughly 20,000 to 690,600. TCRdb re-called the 5' RACE reads through MiXCR, storing one row per CDR3 protein. The authors' filters were not applied to this entry. The data show about 81,000 distinct CDR3 sequences, roughly 8% seen once. This clonotype has a handful of counts. The antigen is not known. Per germline, CDR1 LGHDT and CDR2 YNNKEL (reference sequence). The CDR3 runs 14 residues. The V end was cut by 4 bases, the J end by 1 base, with 11 bases between. The total RNA was obtained from whole blood that was not fractionated.

The clonotype was recovered from a male donor in good health. This sequence joins TRBV3-1 and TRBJ2-7; a weak D match, TRBD1 (7 bases). CDR3 nucleotides: TGTGCCAGCAGCCTGCGGGGACAGTCCTACGAGCAGTACTTC. It translates to CASSLRGQSYEQYF.